The T cell receptor (beta chain) described here comes from a study of blood T cell repertoires in COVID-19. As for the study in general: Researchers got acute and convalescent COVID-19 samples from the United States, Italy and Spain. The cDNA or gDNA used as material had been derived from T cells, B-cell-depleted T cells, or PBMCs.

CDR1 and CDR2 from the germline V gene are MGHRA and YSYEKL. This CDR3 contains 15 residues. J gave up 5 bases and V 4 bases, and 9 bases lay outside the gene matches. Repertoires were generated with immunoSEQ multiplex PCR, while TCRdb's copy carries only in-frame clones and drops some. The data contain about 190,000 clones, nearly 90% of them singletons. This clonotype was sampled from a man aged 55-75 years with active or convalescent COVID-19. The sequencing input was peripheral blood. This rearrangement joins TRBV4-1 to TRBJ2-5, with TRBD2 matching over 8 bases. In DNA form, the CDR3 reads TGCGCCAGCAGCCTCTTCGGGGGGGCGGGGGAGACCCAGTACTTC. Translating gives CASSLFGGAGETQYF.